The 29 T cell receptor beta chains below all came from one sample that was sequenced in a study of regulatory T cells in long-lasting Graves disease (dated by TCRdb to the early 2020s). Sample time point, as interpreted from the label and publication: persistent/refractory GD, antithyroid drugs over 5 years with positive TRAb. For both TCR sequencing and RNA sequencing, RNA was extracted from PBMCs in TRIzol. Library preparation was by multiplex PCR. Sequencing instrument: Illumina HiSeq 4000. CDR3 regions were amplified by Arm-PCR with iRepertoire HTBI primers to construct TCR beta libraries. The public reads were quality trimmed at Q25 with fastp and then assembled into clones with MiXCR by TCRdb, keeping productive beta chains. Merged by CDR3 protein, the rows form single entries marked with the most common genes and DNA. This sample has about 470,000 distinct CDR3 sequences in its table, and roughly 20% of those were observed once. Together, the top ten hold 7.8% of the sample.

This material consisted of peripheral blood mononuclear cells (PBMCs), taken when the disease was refractory, from a patient treated with antithyroid drugs. All receptors derive from a female donor with Graves disease.

This clonotype has just a few counts. At one end the junction does not follow the germline gene, possibly because of a read error. The chain links TRBV7-7 to TRBJ2-7; the match to TRBD1 covers 9 bases. CDR3 length: 15 amino acids. Germline V gives CDR1 SSHAT, CDR2 FNYEAQ (reference sequence). CDR3 amino acids: CASSPGQGTAYEQYF. The CDR3 DNA reads as TGTGCTAGCAGCCCGGGACAGGGAACGGCCTACGAGCAGTACTTC. Supplemented by reference TRBV7-7 and TRBJ2-7, the full variable domain reads GAGVSQSPRYKVTKRGQDVTLRCDPISSHATLYWYQQALGQGPEFLTYFNYEAQPDKSGLPSDRFSAERPEGSISTLTIQRTEQRDSAMYRCASSPGQGTAYEQYFGPGTRLTVT.

The rearrangement links TRBV19 to TRBJ2-2, with 7 bases that match TRBD1. With V trimmed by 6 bases and J by 8 bases, 12 bases remained unmatched. CDR1 LNHDA and CDR2 SQIVND come from the germline V gene (reference sequence). This CDR3 comprises 15 residues. The DNA for the CDR3 is TGTGCCAGTAGAAAAAGGACAGGCCATTTAGGGGAGCTGTTTTTT. Protein: CASRKRTGHLGELFF.

The rearrangement joins TRBV14 to TRBJ2-1; D is perhaps TRBD2 (5 bases). The V end lost 8 bases, the J end lost 5 bases, and 13 bases lay between the germline ends. This CDR3 contains 13 residues. Germline V gene data show CDR1 as SGHDN and CDR2 as FVKESK. The CDR3 region is CASQSGAHNEQFF. The DNA of the CDR3 is TGTGCCAGCCAAAGCGGAGCTCACAATGAGCAGTTCTTC.

This rearrangement joins TRBV5-1 to TRBJ1-1; TRBD1 might be the D (6 bases). The CDR3 sequence is 15 residues long. Germline V gene data show CDR1 as SGHRS and CDR2 as YFSETQ. With 0 bases removed from V and 5 bases from J, the gap between germline ends came to 14 bases. CDR3 nucleotides: TGCGCCAGCAGCTTGGAGGGGGGGGTAAGGACTGAAGCTTTCTTT. Residues: CASSLEGGVRTEAFF.

This clonotype showed up just a few times. This rearrangement joins TRBV5-5 to TRBJ1-2; unclear D gene. The CDR3 loop spans 13 amino acids. Germline V CDR1 and CDR2: SGHKS, YYEKEE (reference sequence). V dropped 4 bases and J dropped 1 base, with 8 bases sitting between them. CDR3 sequence reads: CASSLDDNYGYTF. CDR3 sequence (DNA): TGTGCCAGCAGCCTAGACGATAACTATGGCTACACCTTC.

Remarks on this clonotype: This may stem from a read error, because a much larger clone lies one nucleotide away. The V call is TRBV3-1, the J call TRBJ1-2; D is unresolved. Germline values: CDR1 LGHDT, CDR2 YNNKEL (reference sequence). This CDR3 region has 13 residues. In DNA form, the CDR3 reads TGTGCCGGCAGCCAAGATAACGGATATGGCTACACCTTC. This gives the protein CAGSQDNGYGYTF.

This chain uses TRBV28 with TRBJ2-6, with a tentative D call TRBD1 (6 bases). CDR3 length: 16 residues. V gave up 2 bases and J gave up 2 bases, with 10 bases separating them. Germline assignment: CDR1 MDHEN and CDR2 SYDVKM. CDR3 DNA: TGTGCCAGCAGTTTAGTCAGGGGAGCTGGGGCCAACGTCCTGACTTTC. It encodes CASSLVRGAGANVLTF.

The table lists this clonotype with many counts. The chain employs TRBV28 and TRBJ1-4; weak D call: TRBD1 (6 bases). V was pared by 5 bases and J by 0 bases, with 22 bases between. The germline V gene encodes CDR1 MDHEN and CDR2 SYDVKM. CDR3 length equals 19 residues. This CDR3 reads CASSGQQGGRVATNEKLFF. The CDR3 bases are TGTGCCAGCAGTGGGCAGCAAGGGGGGAGAGTTGCAACTAATGAAAAACTGTTTTTT.

This sequence joins TRBV29-1 and TRBJ2-5; 15 nucleotides match TRBD2. Germline trimming cut 4 bases from V and 3 bases from J; bases unmatched to any gene: 9. This CDR3 comprises 17 residues. Germline-derived CDR1 and CDR2 are SQVTM and ANQGSEA. The CDR3 here is CSVAGLAGGRGKETQYF. The CDR3 DNA reads as TGCAGCGTTGCCGGACTAGCGGGAGGGCGGGGCAAAGAGACCCAGTACTTC. Using reference TRBV29-1 and TRBJ2-5 for the parts outside the CDR3, the full variable domain is SAVISQKPSRDICQRGTSLTIQCQVDSQVTMMFWYRQQPGQSLTLIATANQGSEATYESGFVIDKFPISRPNLTFSTLTVSNMSPEDSSIYLCSVAGLAGGRGKETQYFGPGTRLLVL.

CDR3 protein: CASSRGLALETQYF. DNA of the CDR3: TGTGCCAGCAGTCGCGGACTAGCATTAGAGACCCAGTACTTC. The J gene is TRBJ2-5, the V gene TRBV7-9; 8 positions match TRBD2. Germline V gives CDR1 SEHNR, CDR2 FQNEAQ (reference sequence). The junction had 7 bases not matched to a gene; V was cut back by 6 bases and J by 4 bases. CDR3 length: 14 amino acids.

This clonotype came up once. The chain combines TRBV6-1 with TRBJ2-3; no clear D gene. This CDR3 region has 15 residues. V lost 2 bases and J 10 bases, leaving 19 bases between the germline ends. CDR1 MNHNS and CDR2 SASEGT come from the germline V gene. The DNA for the CDR3 is TGTGCCAGCAGTGAAAGAAATATGCCTCTGGGCCCGCAGTATTTT. Protein: CASSERNMPLGPQYF.

The chain is built from TRBV20-1 and TRBJ2-4; a possible D gene is TRBD2 (5 bases). The CDR3 has 15 amino acids. Germline V CDR1 and CDR2: DFQATT, SNEGSKA (reference sequence). The V and J ends lost 6 bases and 6 bases respectively, with 21 bases between them. The DNA of the CDR3 is TGCAGTGCCAAAAGGCGGGTTCATCAAGGAAACATTCAGTACTTC. Protein product: CSAKRRVHQGNIQYF.

This clonotype showed up many times. V and J are TRBV6-1 and TRBJ1-4; the D gene is possibly TRBD1 (5 bases). This CDR3 region has 13 residues. The V end was cut by 10 bases, the J end by 6 bases, with 15 bases between. The V gene's germline CDR1 is MNHNS and CDR2 SASEGT. CDR3 sequence: CATIGTRDEKLFF. As DNA, the CDR3 is TGTGCCACTATTGGGACGCGGGATGAAAAACTGTTTTTT.

The chain recombines TRBV7-2 with TRBJ1-1; 7 positions match TRBD1. Germline loops: CDR1 SGHTA, CDR2 FQGNSA. J lost 5 bases, V lost 1 base, and 10 bases had no gene match. This CDR3 has 16 amino acids. For the CDR3, the DNA is TGTGCCAGCAGCTTAGAACGTACGGCAGGGGGGACTGAAGCTTTCTTT. Its protein is CASSLERTAGGTEAFF.

This clonotype was seen ten or more times. This chain uses TRBV12-3 or TRBV12-4 with TRBJ2-7, with TRBD2 identical over 10 bases. CDR3 length: 14 amino acids. Trimming at V came to 7 bases and at J to 6 bases, leaving 9 bases not matched to a gene. The CDR3 DNA reads TGTGCCAGCACTACTTACATAGCGGGAGGCGAGCAGTACTTC. This sequence encodes CASTTYIAGGEQYF.

This clonotype showed up many times. The chain combines TRBV18 with TRBJ1-5; D gene uncertain. Per the germline V gene, CDR1 is KGHSH and CDR2 is LQKENI. The CDR3 covers 14 residues. The V end was cut by 3 bases, the J end by 3 bases, with 9 bases between. CDR3 sequence (DNA): TGTGCCAGCTCACCCTCGGCAGACAATCAGCCCCAGCATTTT. Its protein is CASSPSADNQPQHF.

This clonotype was counted ten times or more. The chain links TRBV30 to TRBJ2-2; D is uncertain. CDR1 and CDR2 from the germline V gene are GTSNPN and SVGIG (reference sequence). V was cut by 0 bases and J by 7 bases, with 6 bases left in between. The CDR3 sequence is 12 residues long. DNA of the CDR3: TGTGCCTGGAGTGTAATTGACGGGGAGCTGTTTTTT. It encodes CAWSVIDGELFF.

This clonotype was recorded many times. This chain connects TRBV6-5 to TRBJ1-1, with D possibly TRBD1 on 5 matching bases. The V and J ends lost 0 bases and 12 bases respectively, with 20 bases between them. CDR1 and CDR2 (germline): MNHEY, SVGAGI. The length of the CDR3 is 15 residues. This chain's CDR3 is CASSYSAAALTGTFF. DNA of the CDR3: TGTGCCAGCAGTTACTCAGCCGCGGCGCTTACAGGAACTTTCTTT.

To note about this clonotype: Just one base apart from a much larger clone, this may be a read error. This rearrangement joins TRBV6-2 or TRBV6-3 to TRBJ1-2; 8 bases match TRBD1. Germline CDR1 is MNHEY and CDR2 is SVGEGT. The CDR3 is made up of 14 amino acids. V trimming: 0 bases; J trimming: 8 bases; junction bases outside the gene matches: 5. The CDR3 here is CASSYSRTGHGYTF. The CDR3 DNA follows: TGTGCCAGCAGTTACTCCAGGACAGGGCACGGCTACACCTTC.

CDR3: CASSQGDYRGTEAFF. In DNA form, the CDR3 reads TGTGCCAGCAGCCAAGGTGATTACAGGGGGACTGAAGCTTTCTTT. The chain links TRBV4-2 to TRBJ1-1; TRBD1 matches 8 bases. The CDR3 is 15 residues long. The germline V gene encodes CDR1 LGHNA and CDR2 YNFKEQ. With 1 base clipped from V and 5 bases from J, the junction kept 6 bases outside the gene matches.

On this clonotype: A single base separates this from a much larger clone, so it may be a read error. The CDR3 nucleotides are TGTGCCAGCAGTTCACCGGCTGGCGGGAGTCGAGAGACCCAGTACTTC. It codes for CASSSPAGGSRETQYF. This rearrangement joins TRBV6-5 to TRBJ2-5; 7 bases agree with TRBD2. The germline V gene has CDR1 MNHEY and CDR2 SVGAGI. Unmatched junction bases numbered 12, after V lost 4 bases and J lost 4 bases. This CDR3 has 16 residues.

This clonotype came up many times. The chain employs TRBV13 and TRBJ1-2, with 9 bases aligning to TRBD1. J was trimmed by 8 bases and V by 5 bases; bases with no gene match: 6. Germline CDR1 and CDR2: PRHDT and FYEKMQ (reference sequence). The CDR3 consists of 13 residues. CDR3 region: CASSPGTGKGYTF. As DNA, the CDR3 is TGTGCCAGCAGCCCCGGGACAGGGAAGGGCTACACCTTC.

As regards this clonotype: Being one base from a much bigger clone, this may be a read error. The chain joins TRBV6-1 to TRBJ1-1, with D possibly being TRBD1 (6 bases). Germline V gene data show CDR1 as MNHNS and CDR2 as SASEGT. V was trimmed by 5 bases and J by 1 base, leaving 11 bases between them. This CDR3 contains 14 residues. Here the CDR3 DNA reads TGTGCCAGCAGTCATATCAGGGGGAACACTGAAGCTTTCTTT. Translation: CASSHIRGNTEAFF.

This chain uses TRBV6-5 with TRBJ2-7; no reliable D call. V dropped 2 bases and J dropped 1 base, with 9 bases sitting between them. From germline, CDR1 is MNHEY and CDR2 SVGAGI. The CDR3 is 14 residues long. This chain's CDR3 is CASSYLPGSYEQYF. The CDR3 coding sequence is TGTGCCAGCAGTTACCTGCCAGGATCCTACGAGCAGTACTTC.

V usage is TRBV9 and J usage is TRBJ2-7, with TRBD2 matching 8 bases. CDR3 length: 15 residues. The J segment lost 2 bases and the V segment lost 5 bases, leaving 9 bases of the junction unmatched. Germline V gives CDR1 SGDLS, CDR2 YYNGEE. CDR3 DNA: TGTGCCAGCAGTCCGTCGAGCGGGAGCACCTACGAGCAGTACTTC. Protein product: CASSPSSGSTYEQYF.

This clonotype has ten or more counts. This chain connects TRBV3-1 to TRBJ2-4; tentatively, D is TRBD1 or TRBD2 (5 bases each). Trimming removed 6 bases at V and 5 bases at J, with 14 bases between. The CDR3 is 14 amino acids. Germline CDR1 LGHDT, CDR2 YNNKEL (reference sequence). CDR3 coding DNA: TGTGCCAGCAGGGGGACCTCGTATGAAAACATTCAGTACTTC. It yields the protein CASRGTSYENIQYF.

CDR3 loop: CAISDTSGDTQYF. DNA of the CDR3: TGTGCCATCAGTGATACCAGCGGAGATACGCAGTATTTT. The chain joins TRBV10-3 to TRBJ2-3; perhaps TRBD2 as D (5 bases). In germline, CDR1 is ENHRY, CDR2 SYGVKD. Trimming took 3 bases from V and 5 from J, leaving 9 bases between them. This CDR3 comprises 13 residues.

On this clonotype: This clone may be a read error of a much larger clone one base away. The chain uses TRBV6-4 and TRBJ1-1; D is unclear. The ends were cut back, 6 bases at V and 5 bases at J, with 13 bases in the middle. The V gene's germline CDR1 is MRHNA and CDR2 SNTAGT. The CDR3 length is 13 residues. CDR3 protein: CASRACGKTEAFF. The CDR3 DNA reads TGTGCCAGCAGGGCCTGTGGAAAGACTGAAGCTTTCTTT.

This clonotype was seen repeatedly, ten times or more. This chain uses TRBV28 with TRBJ1-6; D is unresolved. The V end lost 5 bases, the J end lost 0 bases, and 17 bases lay between the germline ends. The CDR3 has 18 residues. Germline loops: CDR1 MDHEN, CDR2 SYDVKM. The CDR3 DNA is TGTGCCAGCAGTGTCCGGTGGGGTGAGAGCTCCTATAATTCACCCCTCCACTTT. It encodes CASSVRWGESSYNSPLHF.